Listed here are 14 T cell receptor beta chains from one sample, sequenced in a study of OX40 agonist ivuxolimab in advanced cancers. Data came from immunoSEQ multiplex PCR; TCRdb stores just in-frame clones and leaves some out. This table has around 100,000 clones, 90% appearing once. The sample here was CD4+ or CD8+ T cells sorted from blood, taken in a trial of the OX40 agonist ivuxolimab. These receptors were taken from an adult with an advanced solid tumor such as melanoma, head and neck, liver or kidney cancer.

V gene TRBV18 combines with J gene TRBJ1-4, with D possibly TRBD1 on 5 matching bases. This CDR3 region has 16 residues. V lost 6 bases and J 8 bases, leaving 22 bases between the germline ends. Germline V lookup: CDR1 KGHSH, CDR2 LQKENI. The CDR3: CASSLLEGQAGEKLFF. Written as DNA, the CDR3 is TGTGCCAGCTCCCTTCTGGAGGGGCAAGCGGGCGAAAAACTGTTTTTT.

This chain links TRBV5-1 with TRBJ1-3, with TRBD1 as a possible D gene (5 bases). Germline CDR1 reads SGHRS; CDR2 reads YFSETQ. The CDR3 is 15 residues long. Trimming took off 0 bases at V and 1 base at J, with 8 bases between the two ends. The DNA for the CDR3 is TGCGCCAGCAGCTTGGCCGACAGTTCTGGAAACACCATATATTTT. This sequence encodes CASSLADSSGNTIYF.

The J gene is TRBJ1-1, the V gene TRBV11-2; TRBD1 aligns across 7 bases. Germline CDR1 and CDR2: SGHAT and FQNNGV. V was pared by 5 bases and J by 4 bases, with 4 bases of the junction left unmatched. The CDR3 totals 13 residues. CDR3 DNA: TGTGCCAGCAGCGCTTCAGGGGGCACTGAAGCTTTCTTT. As protein: CASSASGGTEAFF.

The chain carries TRBV6-6 and TRBJ2-7; TRBD2 matches at 11 bases. The V gene end was trimmed by 5 bases and the J gene end by 4 bases; junction bases not matched to a gene: 7. The germline V gene encodes CDR1 MNHNY and CDR2 SVGAGI (reference sequence). The CDR3 covers 15 residues. Here the CDR3 DNA reads TGTGCCAGCAGTCTCGTTAGCGGGAGGGCATACGAGCAGTACTTC. This encodes CASSLVSGRAYEQYF.

This chain connects TRBV14 to TRBJ1-1; no reliable D call. CDR3 length: 14 residues. Germline values: CDR1 SGHDN, CDR2 FVKESK. Trimming removed 2 bases from V and 11 bases from J, with 18 bases in between. CDR3 sequence (DNA): TGTGCCAGCAGCCAAAATGTGGGCGTAGGTTGGGCTTTCTTT. Encoded protein: CASSQNVGVGWAFF.

The chain carries TRBV19 and TRBJ2-7; 10 bases fit TRBD2. Losses at the gene ends were 1 base for V and 2 bases for J; bases not matched to a gene: 11. Germline CDR1 reads LNHDA; CDR2 reads SQIVND (reference sequence). CDR3 length: 18 amino acids. The CDR3 DNA reads as TGTGCCAGTAGTATAGGGCAGGGCTCTAGCGGGAGAGCCTACGAGCAGTACTTC. Protein sequence: CASSIGQGSSGRAYEQYF.

V is TRBV5-1 and J is TRBJ1-2; TRBD1 might be the D (5 bases). Trimming stripped 4 bases from V and 7 bases from J, with 17 bases between. This CDR3 spans 14 amino acids. Per the germline V gene, CDR1 is SGHRS and CDR2 is YFSETQ. As DNA, the CDR3 is TGCGCCAGCAGCCCCGAGAGACAGATCGGTGGCTACACCTTC. The encoded protein is CASSPERQIGGYTF.

The chain carries TRBV11-2 and TRBJ2-5; D gene unclear. This CDR3 spans 12 amino acids. Trimming stripped 5 bases from V and 8 bases from J, with 12 bases between. Germline V gene sequence: CDR1 SGHAT, CDR2 FQNNGV. The CDR3 reads CASSPPGGTQYF. CDR3 nucleotide sequence: TGTGCCAGCAGCCCCCCCGGCGGAACCCAGTACTTC.

CDR3 sequence: CASSLDGIRGSLTQYF. CDR3 nucleotide sequence: TGTGCCAGCAGCTTAGATGGGATCCGCGGGAGCCTGACCCAGTACTTC. The chain links TRBV11-2 to TRBJ2-5; 7 nucleotides match TRBD2. Germline trimming cut 0 bases from V and 7 bases from J; bases unmatched to any gene: 11. Germline assignment: CDR1 SGHAT and CDR2 FQNNGV. The CDR3 runs 16 residues. The full variable domain, in which reference TRBV11-2 and TRBJ2-5 provide the parts outside the CDR3, is EAGVAQSPRYKIIEKRQSVAFWCNPISGHATLYWYQQILGQGPKLLIQFQNNGVVDDSQLPKDRFSAERLKGVDSTLKIQPAKLEDSAVYLCASSLDGIRGSLTQYFGPGTRLLVL.

The chain links TRBV7-3 to TRBJ1-6; D remains ambiguous. The CDR3 runs 13 residues. V lost 0 bases and J lost 9, with 6 bases in between. CDR1 SGHTA and CDR2 FQGTGA come from the germline V gene. The CDR3 coding sequence is TGTGCCAGCAGCTTAACGCCCGGTTCACCCCTCCACTTT. Its translation is CASSLTPGSPLHF.

The chain's CDR3 is CASSLAASGGAGETQYF. The CDR3 DNA reads TGCGCCAGCAGCTTGGCCGCTAGCGGGGGAGCAGGGGAGACCCAGTACTTC. The chain has TRBV5-1 and TRBJ2-5; 10 bases line up with TRBD2. The CDR3 is made up of 17 amino acids. Germline CDR1 reads SGHRS; CDR2 reads YFSETQ. V gave up 0 bases and J gave up 5 bases; unmatched junction bases: 10.

The chain links TRBV6-4 to TRBJ2-1; D not resolved. There are 15 residues in the CDR3. The germline CDR1 and CDR2 sequences are MRHNA and SNTAGT. V was cut by 3 bases and J by 8 bases, with 17 bases left in between. CDR3 protein: CASSETPVQIDEQFF. Written as DNA, the CDR3 is TGTGCCAGCAGTGAGACACCAGTACAAATCGATGAGCAGTTCTTC.

This sequence joins TRBV7-2 and TRBJ2-3; D is possibly TRBD2 (5 bases). The CDR3 totals 16 residues. The V gene's germline CDR1 is SGHTA and CDR2 FQGNSA. V shed 3 bases and J shed 5 bases, with 18 bases lying between them. The CDR3: CASSFFILVRGDTQYF. In nucleotides, the CDR3 is TGTGCCAGCAGCTTCTTTATCCTAGTTCGGGGAGATACGCAGTATTTT.

The rearrangement uses TRBV28 and TRBJ2-1; 9 bases map to TRBD1. The CDR3 extends over 15 amino acids. Germline V lookup: CDR1 MDHEN, CDR2 SYDVKM. The V segment lost 6 bases and the J segment 7 bases; nucleotides outside the gene matches: 10. DNA for the CDR3: TGTGCCAGCAGCCTCTATGGGACAGGGCCAAATGAGCAGTTCTTC. Protein sequence: CASSLYGTGPNEQFF.